This passage covers 3 T cell receptor beta chains from one sample sequenced in a study of blood T cell repertoires in COVID-19 (dated by TCRdb to the early 2020s). The method was the immunoSEQ multiplex PCR assay. TCRdb limited this immuneACCESS table to in-frame rearrangements with V and J called. A share of clones is missing; checked studies link under half to unresolved V genes, and the rest is unexplained. This sample lists about 300,000 clones; approximately 89% were detected once. The top ten constitute 1.5% to 2% of the sample. Sequencing was carried out using peripheral blood. Receptors originate from a woman in her 30s with COVID-19, enrolled during active disease.

This clone was counted a single time. CDR3 loop: CASSYSGGNGYTF. The CDR3 DNA reads as TGTGCCAGCAGCTATTCAGGGGGGAATGGCTACACCTTC. This chain uses TRBV12-3 or TRBV12-4 with TRBJ1-2, with 7 bases aligning to TRBD1. This CDR3 is 13 amino acids long. Trimming took 6 bases from V and 6 from J; bases not matched to a gene: 7.

The CDR3 is CASSSIQSSETQYF. DNA for the CDR3: TGTGCCAGCAGTTCGATACAGAGCTCAGAGACCCAGTACTTC. The chain joins TRBV6-6 to TRBJ2-5; D unclear. This CDR3 is 14 amino acids long. The germline gives CDR1 MNHNY, CDR2 SVGAGI (reference sequence). V gave up 4 bases and J gave up 4 bases, with 13 bases separating them.

The J gene is TRBJ1-5, the V gene TRBV12-1; whether TRBD1, the table's D call, matches the DNA was not checked. TRBV12-1 corresponds to a pseudogene. This CDR3 region has 17 residues. CDR3: CASSFEEAGKEGQPQHF. The CDR3 bases are TGTGCCAGCAGCTTTGAAGAAGCAGGGAAGGAAGGACAGCCCCAGCATTTT.